This passage covers 17 T cell receptor beta chains from one sample sequenced in a study of CD4 T cells in relation to SARS-CoV-2 and coronaviruses. Assay used: immunoSEQ multiplex PCR; TCRdb lists only in-frame clones, some missing. This table has around 65,000 clones, about nine tenths appearing once. Before the COVID-19 pandemic, during about 2011-2019, CD4+ T cells were taken from unexposed donors. The specimen was memory CD4+ T cells from PBMCs. Every receptor here comes from a human donor in good health.

The gene calls are TRBV2 and TRBJ1-2; 7 bases are a match to TRBD1. In germline, CDR1 is SNHLY, CDR2 FYNNEI. Unmatched junction bases numbered 2, after V lost 4 bases and J lost 3 bases. The CDR3 length is 13 residues. In DNA form, the CDR3 reads TGTGCCAGCAGTGGACAGGGCGACTATGGCTACACCTTC. Amino acid sequence: CASSGQGDYGYTF.

J is TRBJ2-7 and V is TRBV6-5, with D perhaps being TRBD1 or TRBD2 (5 bases each). The germline V and J ends were trimmed by 8 bases and 3 bases, with 11 bases remaining between them. CDR1 MNHEY and CDR2 SVGAGI come from the germline V gene. The CDR3 spans 12 residues. The CDR3 DNA reads TGTGCCAGCCAGGGAGACATCTACGAGCAGTACTTC. Its translation: CASQGDIYEQYF.

This chain links TRBV6-2 or TRBV6-3 with TRBJ1-3, with 9 bases identical to TRBD1. The length of the CDR3 is 17 residues. CDR1 and CDR2 (germline): MNHEY, SVGEGT. V shed 6 bases, J shed 5 bases, and the junction held 14 bases outside the gene matches. The CDR3 sequence is CASSRPDRGDWRNTIYF. CDR3 sequence (DNA): TGTGCCAGCAGCAGACCGGACAGGGGAGACTGGAGAAACACCATATATTTT.

The chain combines TRBV28 with TRBJ2-5; 7 bases are a match to TRBD1. J lost 5 bases, V lost 5 bases, and 5 bases had no gene match. Germline assignment: CDR1 MDHEN and CDR2 SYDVKM. The CDR3 is 13 residues long. The CDR3 DNA reads as TGTGCCAGCAGTCCCGGACAGGAGGAGACCCAGTACTTC. It yields the protein CASSPGQEETQYF.

V and J are TRBV19 and TRBJ1-3; 7 positions match TRBD1. Trimming cost V 4 bases and J 0 bases; bases outside gene matches: 3. Germline CDR1 LNHDA, CDR2 SQIVND (reference sequence). This CDR3 contains 15 residues. CDR3 coding DNA: TGTGCCAGTAGTACGACAGGGAGCTCTGGAAACACCATATATTTT. Protein product: CASSTTGSSGNTIYF.

V is TRBV7-2 and J is TRBJ2-1; TRBD2 agrees at 11 bases. V shed 2 bases, J shed 10 bases, and the junction held 10 bases outside the gene matches. Per germline, CDR1 SGHTA and CDR2 FQGNSA. The CDR3 is 16 amino acids. This CDR3 is CASSLKIAGGGREQFF. CDR3 sequence (DNA): TGTGCCAGCAGCTTAAAAATAGCGGGGGGGGGTAGGGAGCAGTTCTTC.

This clone was found once. The chain has TRBV2 and TRBJ1-6, with no clear D. Trimming stripped 7 bases from V and 6 bases from J, with 10 bases between. The CDR3 runs to 13 residues. Germline loops: CDR1 SNHLY, CDR2 FYNNEI. The CDR3 here is CASNGFLNSPLHF. CDR3 DNA sequence: TGTGCCAGCAACGGGTTTCTTAATTCACCCCTCCACTTT.

This clone has just a few counts. This chain connects TRBV7-2 to TRBJ2-2; TRBD1 agrees at 8 bases. The CDR3 is 16 amino acids. CDR1 and CDR2 from the germline V gene are SGHTA and FQGNSA. V shed 1 base, J shed 7 bases, and the junction held 8 bases outside the gene matches. CDR3 DNA: TGTGCCAGCAGCTTAGAACCGGGACAGGTGTACGGGGAGCTGTTTTTT. Protein: CASSLEPGQVYGELFF. The entire variable domain, with the rest obtained from reference TRBV7-2 and TRBJ2-2, is as follows: GAGVSQSPSNKVTEKGKDVELRCDPISGHTALYWYRQSLGQGLEFLIYFQGNSAPDKSGLPSDRFSAERTGGSVSTLTIQRTQQEDSAVYLCASSLEPGQVYGELFFGEGSRLTVL.

The chain has TRBV5-6 and TRBJ1-1; tentative D call: TRBD1 (6 bases). CDR1 and CDR2 (germline): SGHDT, YYEEEE. The CDR3 has 17 amino acids. V was clipped by 0 bases and J by 3 bases, with 18 bases between them. CDR3 coding DNA: TGTGCCAGCAGCTTGGCGGGGGGGCTCTCCGAAGACACTGAAGCTTTCTTT. This translates into CASSLAGGLSEDTEAFF.

The rearrangement uses TRBV6-2 or TRBV6-3 and TRBJ2-3, with TRBD2 as a possible D gene (5 bases). CDR1 is MNHEY, CDR2 SVGEGT, per germline. V lost 7 bases, J lost 6 bases, and 20 bases lay in between. The CDR3 spans 15 residues. CDR3 sequence (DNA): TGTGCCAGCATCCCAGGAAGAGGCTCGGGGGATACGCAGTATTTT. Translation: CASIPGRGSGDTQYF.

The rearrangement joins TRBV7-8 to TRBJ2-1; D is undetermined. Trimming took off 7 bases at V and 6 bases at J, with 16 bases between the two ends. The CDR3 spans 14 residues. In germline, CDR1 is SGHVS, CDR2 FQNEAQ. The CDR3 region has the DNA TGTGCCAGCATCGCTCTAGTGATCTCCAATGAGCAGTTCTTC. The encoded protein is CASIALVISNEQFF.

The DNA for the CDR3 is TGTGCCACCAGTGGCGGGGGCCTGGGCGGCTACACCTTC. Translation: CATSGGGLGGYTF. The chain joins TRBV24-1 to TRBJ1-2; weak D call: TRBD1 (6 bases). This CDR3 is 13 amino acids long. The ends were cut back, 5 bases at V and 8 bases at J, with 14 bases in the middle. Germline CDR1 and CDR2: KGHDR and SFDVKD.

This clone qualifies as medium-sized (0.01 to 0.1%). The rearrangement links TRBV3-1 (or the pseudogene TRBV3-2) to TRBJ1-6; the D gene is possibly TRBD1 (6 bases). V was pared by 9 bases and J by 8 bases, with 14 bases between. CDR1 and CDR2 from the germline V gene are LGHDT and YNNKEL (reference sequence). The CDR3 is 13 residues long. In DNA, the CDR3 is TGTGCCAGTGCTAGGGGGATAGATTCACCCCTCCACTTT. This gives the protein CASARGIDSPLHF.

The chain joins TRBV20-1 to TRBJ2-5; D is perhaps TRBD1 (5 bases). The CDR3 totals 15 residues. The germline CDR1 and CDR2 sequences are DFQATT and SNEGSKA (reference sequence). Deletions cut 3 bases from V and 5 bases from J, with 19 bases between. CDR3 sequence (DNA): TGCAGTGCTAGTTCTAATCCAGGGCCAACGGAGACCCAGTACTTC. As protein: CSASSNPGPTETQYF.

This clone was seen more than once but under ten times. The chain has TRBV7-2 and TRBJ1-5; D call uncertain. The V end was cut by 4 bases, the J end by 4 bases, with 11 bases between. This CDR3 is 14 amino acids long. Germline CDR1 SGHTA, CDR2 FQGNSA. The CDR3 loop is CASSWSSGNQPQHF. CDR3 DNA sequence: TGTGCCAGCAGCTGGTCCTCTGGGAATCAGCCCCAGCATTTT.

CDR3 loop: CASRTELFTDTQYF. CDR3 in DNA: TGTGCCAGCCGAACAGAGCTATTTACAGATACGCAGTATTTT. The V gene is TRBV7-9, the J gene TRBJ2-3, with D unresolved. The V gene's germline CDR1 is SEHNR and CDR2 FQNEAQ (reference sequence). V lost 8 bases to trimming and J lost 3 bases, with 15 bases between them. The CDR3 spans 14 residues.

The rearrangement joins TRBV7-9 to TRBJ2-3, with 7 bases that match TRBD1. The CDR3 is made up of 15 amino acids. CDR1 and CDR2 from the germline V gene are SEHNR and FQNEAQ (reference sequence). V lost 2 bases and J lost 1; bases outside the gene matches: 3. The CDR3, as DNA: TGTGCCAGCAGCTTATATGGGACAGGCACAGATACGCAGTATTTT. Translated, it gives CASSLYGTGTDTQYF.